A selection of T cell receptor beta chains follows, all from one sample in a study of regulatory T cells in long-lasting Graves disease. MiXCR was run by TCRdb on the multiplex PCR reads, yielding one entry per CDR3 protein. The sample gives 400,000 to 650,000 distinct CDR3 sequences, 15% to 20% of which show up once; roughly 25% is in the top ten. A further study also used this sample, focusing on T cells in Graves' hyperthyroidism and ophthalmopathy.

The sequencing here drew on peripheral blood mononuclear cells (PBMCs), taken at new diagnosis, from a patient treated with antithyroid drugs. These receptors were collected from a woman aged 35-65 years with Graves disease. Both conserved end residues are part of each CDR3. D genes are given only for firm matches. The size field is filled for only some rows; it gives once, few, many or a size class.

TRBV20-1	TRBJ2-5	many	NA	CSARLGETQYF
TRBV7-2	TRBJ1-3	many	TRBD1	CASSLTGGTGNTIYF
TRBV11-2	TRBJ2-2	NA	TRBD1	CASSRLGQGDTGELFF
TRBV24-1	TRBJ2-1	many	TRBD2	CATSNSGIAGGLNEQFF
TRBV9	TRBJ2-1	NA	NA	CASSARWNEQFF
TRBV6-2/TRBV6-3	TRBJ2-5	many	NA	CASSYSWGYQETQYF
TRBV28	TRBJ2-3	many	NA	CASSFRPDTQYF
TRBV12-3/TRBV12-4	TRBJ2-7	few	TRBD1	CASSPMFGTGGYEQYF
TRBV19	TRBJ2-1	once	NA	CASSSGHTGVYNEQFF
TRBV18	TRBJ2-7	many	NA	CASSPPGFQGLYEQYF
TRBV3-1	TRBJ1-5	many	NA	CASSPSGGDQPQHF
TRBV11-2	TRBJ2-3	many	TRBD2	CASSLGRWEGLAGGNTDTQYF
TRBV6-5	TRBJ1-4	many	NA	CASSYSTATNEKLFF
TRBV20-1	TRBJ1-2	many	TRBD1	CSAKGAYGYTF
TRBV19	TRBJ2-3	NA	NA	CASRVGDSTDTRYF
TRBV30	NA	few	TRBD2	CAWSSGGEGETQYF
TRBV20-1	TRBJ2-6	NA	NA	CSAPTSGANVLTF
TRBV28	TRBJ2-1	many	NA	CASSFPRDSNSRPNEQFF
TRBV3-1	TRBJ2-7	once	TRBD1	CASSHAQGTVSYEQYF
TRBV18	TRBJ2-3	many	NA	CASSPLGGGLTDTQYF
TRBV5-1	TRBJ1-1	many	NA	CASSFGGGEAFF
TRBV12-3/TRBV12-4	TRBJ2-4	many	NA	CASSLYGVGVKNIQYF
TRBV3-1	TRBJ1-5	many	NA	CASSQGSQGVGQPQHF
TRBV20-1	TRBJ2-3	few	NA	CSAGSRAYTQYF
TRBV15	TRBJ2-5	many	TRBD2	CATSLGLRTSGGETQYF
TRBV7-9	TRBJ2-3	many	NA	CASSKGVGDTQYF
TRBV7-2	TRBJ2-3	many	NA	CASKLRGTDTQYF
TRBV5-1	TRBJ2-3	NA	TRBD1	CASSPGTGGWADTQYF
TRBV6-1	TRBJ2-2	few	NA	CASSEEPGQMNTGELFF
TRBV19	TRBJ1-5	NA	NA	CASSIAGGINQPQHF
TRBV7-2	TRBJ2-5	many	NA	CASSSSQETQYF
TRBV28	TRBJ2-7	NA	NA	CASSLALNYEQYF
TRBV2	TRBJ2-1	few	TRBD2	CASSSRTSGPPEQFF
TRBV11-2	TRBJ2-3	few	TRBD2	CASSLGLAGGRFTDTQYF
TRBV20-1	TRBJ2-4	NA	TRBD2	CSSTGGGVSENIQYF
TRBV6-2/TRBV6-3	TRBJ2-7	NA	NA	CASTKTGGPYEQYF
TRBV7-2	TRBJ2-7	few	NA	CASSLEGGDSYEQYF
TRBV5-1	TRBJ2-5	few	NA	CASSITGRETQYF
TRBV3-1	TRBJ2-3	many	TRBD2	CASSQDFPSGDTQYF
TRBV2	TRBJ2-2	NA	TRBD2	CASRRGARTGELFF
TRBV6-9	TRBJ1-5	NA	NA	CASSYSRGVRGAPNQPQHF
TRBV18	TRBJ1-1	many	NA	CASSGVINTEAFF
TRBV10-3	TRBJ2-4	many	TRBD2	CAAGGYIQYF
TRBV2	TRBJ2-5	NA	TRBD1	CASSPGTGMRETQYF
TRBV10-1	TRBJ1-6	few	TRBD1	CASSESTGASSPLHF
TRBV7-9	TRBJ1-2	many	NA	CASRPRTARPAYGYTF
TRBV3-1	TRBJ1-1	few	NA	CASSQGLTLSAFF
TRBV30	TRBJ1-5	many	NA	CAWRYGDQPQHF
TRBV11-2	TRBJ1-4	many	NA	CASSPPINEKLFF
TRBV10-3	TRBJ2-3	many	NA	CAISESTGRAGTDTQYF
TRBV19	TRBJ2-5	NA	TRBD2	CASSIRTSGKETQYF
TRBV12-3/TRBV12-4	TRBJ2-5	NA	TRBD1	CASSQWTGQTQYF
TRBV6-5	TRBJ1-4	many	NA	CASSYGGVGEKLFF
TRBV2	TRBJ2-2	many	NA	CASSAEGRGSGELFF
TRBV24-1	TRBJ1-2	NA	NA	CATSLGGPYGYTF
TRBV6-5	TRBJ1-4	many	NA	CASSYGTTNEKLFF
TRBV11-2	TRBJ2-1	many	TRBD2	CASSTGLADYNEQFF